The 17 T cell receptor beta chains reported below all come from one sample, sequenced in a study of blood T cells in healthy people across ages. The use of a sample-barcoded 5' primer and a J-beta primer mix characterized a second PCR of about 6 to 11 cycles. TCRdb reprocessed the 5' RACE reads with MiXCR, giving one entry per CDR3 protein. The sample consists of more than 1 million distinct CDR3 sequences, under 55% of them appearing once. Material: blood. The receptors derive from a woman aged 55-70 years in good health.

The chain couples TRBV6-5 to TRBJ1-2; a weak D match, TRBD1 (6 bases). Between the trimmed V and J ends, which lost 6 bases and 4 bases, there was a span of 21 bases. Per the germline V gene, CDR1 is MNHEY and CDR2 is SVGAGI. CDR3 length equals 16 residues. CDR3 amino acids: CASSEGDPGGFYGYTF. In DNA, the CDR3 is TGTGCCAGCAGCGAGGGGGACCCAGGCGGATTCTATGGCTACACCTTC.

This chain uses TRBV2 with TRBJ2-2, with 10 bases identical to TRBD1. The CDR3 covers 14 residues. Germline lookup yields CDR1 SNHLY and CDR2 FYNNEI. The V gene end was trimmed by 6 bases and the J gene end by 7 bases; junction bases not matched to a gene: 5. CDR3 DNA sequence: TGTGCCAGCAGGGGACAGGGGCGAAGCGGGGAGCTGTTTTTT. Its translation is CASRGQGRSGELFF.

This clonotype was observed a handful of times. The chain couples TRBV28 to TRBJ2-3, with D possibly matching TRBD2 (6 bases). V lost 4 bases and J 0 bases, leaving 11 bases between the germline ends. This CDR3 has 15 amino acids. The germline V gene encodes CDR1 MDHEN and CDR2 SYDVKM. The CDR3 loop reads CASSSGLESTDTQYF. The DNA of the CDR3 is TGTGCCAGCAGTTCGGGACTCGAGAGCACAGATACGCAGTATTTT.

This clonotype appeared a few times. The gene calls are TRBV20-1 and TRBJ2-5, with 7 bases identical to TRBD1. Germline values: CDR1 DFQATT, CDR2 SNEGSKA (reference sequence). The CDR3 sequence is 14 residues long. V shed 1 base and J 4 bases; nucleotides not matched to a gene: 6. The CDR3 coding sequence is TGCAGTGCTAGAGGCCTACAGGGGCCAGAGACCCAGTACTTC. This encodes CSARGLQGPETQYF.

The chain recombines TRBV5-6 with TRBJ2-3; D may be TRBD2 (5 bases). Per germline, CDR1 SGHDT and CDR2 YYEEEE. The length of the CDR3 is 15 residues. Trimming took off 4 bases at V and 4 bases at J, with 16 bases between the two ends. CDR3 sequence reads: CASSPMREYADTQYF. CDR3 in DNA: TGTGCCAGCAGCCCAATGAGGGAGTACGCAGATACGCAGTATTTT.

This clonotype occurred a few times. The V gene is TRBV20-1, the J gene TRBJ2-1; 12 bases are a match to TRBD2. CDR1 is DFQATT, CDR2 SNEGSKA, per germline (reference sequence). The CDR3 totals 16 residues. With V trimmed by 0 bases and J by 5 bases, 5 bases remained unmatched. CDR3 residues: CSARDLLAGGHNEQFF. In DNA, the CDR3 is TGCAGTGCTAGAGACCTACTAGCGGGAGGCCACAATGAGCAGTTCTTC.

This clonotype showed up just a few times. This rearrangement joins TRBV7-3 to TRBJ2-6, with 10 bases that match TRBD1. There are 16 residues in the CDR3. The V gene end was trimmed by 4 bases and the J gene end by 2 bases; junction bases not matched to a gene: 2. Looked up from germline, CDR1 is SGHTA and CDR2 is FQGTGA. CDR3 coding DNA: TGTGCCAGCAGCTCGACAGGGGGCACTGGGGCCAACGTCCTGACTTTC. Translating it yields CASSSTGGTGANVLTF.

V is TRBV5-6 and J is TRBJ2-1; maybe TRBD2 (5 bases). The J call may be faulty, since TRBJ2-7 better matches the DNA end. CDR1 and CDR2 (germline): SGHDT, YYEEEE. There are 13 residues in the CDR3. For the CDR3, the DNA is TGTGCCAGCAGCGTCCGGGGTCTCAATGAGCAGTACTTC. Its protein product is CASSVRGLNEQYF.

J is TRBJ1-2 and V is TRBV2; weak D call: TRBD1 (6 bases). Trimming took off 2 bases at V and 2 bases at J, with 9 bases between the two ends. Germline CDR1 is SNHLY and CDR2 is FYNNEI. The CDR3 length is 14 residues. For the CDR3, the DNA is TGTGCCAGCAGTGAAAGAACAGGGAACTATGGCTACACCTTC. Translating it yields CASSERTGNYGYTF.

The chain combines TRBV10-3 with TRBJ2-3; 12 positions agree with TRBD2. The CDR3 has 18 amino acids. Germline V lookup: CDR1 ENHRY, CDR2 SYGVKD. V dropped 6 bases and J dropped 1; count of bases not matched to a gene: 11. CDR3 in amino acids: CAISAASGRGMGTDTQYF. The DNA of the CDR3 is TGTGCCATCAGCGCTGCTAGCGGGAGGGGTATGGGCACAGATACGCAGTATTTT.

The chain recombines TRBV20-1 with TRBJ2-1; 8 nucleotides agree with TRBD2. Germline CDR1 is DFQATT and CDR2 is SNEGSKA (reference sequence). The CDR3 covers 14 residues. J lost 8 bases, V lost 1 base, and 7 bases had no gene match. This CDR3 is CSARGGTSLHEQFF. The CDR3, as DNA: TGCAGTGCTAGAGGTGGGACTAGTCTCCATGAGCAGTTCTTC.

In its sample, this clonotype was seen a few times. The V gene is TRBV2, the J gene TRBJ1-1; 10 nucleotides align to TRBD1. This CDR3 is built from 13 residues. The germline CDR1 and CDR2 sequences are SNHLY and FYNNEI. V was pared by 4 bases and J by 4 bases, with 0 bases of the junction left unmatched. DNA of the CDR3: TGTGCCAGCAGTGGGACAGGGGGCACTGAAGCTTTCTTT. Translated, it gives CASSGTGGTEAFF.

This clonotype was recorded a few times. This chain joins TRBV20-1 and TRBJ1-5; D may be TRBD1 (5 bases). From germline, CDR1 is DFQATT and CDR2 SNEGSKA (reference sequence). The V end lost 7 bases, the J end lost 4 bases, and 14 bases lay between the germline ends. The CDR3 spans 13 residues. For the CDR3, the DNA is TGCAGTGTTACAGACAGACCGAATCAGCCCCAGCATTTT. Translating it yields CSVTDRPNQPQHF.

J is TRBJ2-5 and V is TRBV29-1, with TRBD2 matching over 7 bases. After removal of 8 bases from V and 5 bases from J, the junction contained 8 bases not matched to a gene. Germline lookup yields CDR1 SQVTM and CDR2 ANQGSEA. The CDR3 is 12 amino acids. The CDR3 nucleotides are TGCAGCATTGGGGAGGGGCAGGAGACCCAGTACTTC. This encodes CSIGEGQETQYF.

There are a few counts of this clonotype. V and J are TRBV20-1 and TRBJ2-1, with 10 bases identical to TRBD2. This CDR3 contains 18 residues. V was clipped by 1 base and J by 0 bases; unmatched bases: 9. Per germline, CDR1 DFQATT and CDR2 SNEGSKA (reference sequence). The CDR3 is CSARGRTSGVSSYNEQFF. The DNA of the CDR3 is TGCAGTGCTAGAGGTCGGACTAGCGGAGTTAGCTCCTACAATGAGCAGTTCTTC.

In DNA, the CDR3 is TGTGCCAGCAGTTACGCTAGCGGGAGTACAGATACGCAGTATTTT. Its protein is CASSYASGSTDTQYF. The chain joins TRBV6-5 to TRBJ2-3, with 10 bases matching TRBD2. The CDR3 runs to 15 residues. The germline V gene has CDR1 MNHEY and CDR2 SVGAGI. Trimming at V came to 2 bases and at J to 3 bases, leaving 2 bases not matched to a gene.

This rearrangement joins TRBV28 to TRBJ2-7; D is tentatively TRBD1 or TRBD2 (6 bases each). With the DNA end fitting TRBJ2-5 better, the J assignment may be wrong. CDR1 and CDR2 from the germline V gene are MDHEN and SYDVKM. This CDR3 region has 18 residues. The DNA of the CDR3 is TGTGCCAGCAGTTTCATTAGGTCGGGGGCGAGGGCGGGAGAGACCCAGTACTTC. Translation: CASSFIRSGARAGETQYF.